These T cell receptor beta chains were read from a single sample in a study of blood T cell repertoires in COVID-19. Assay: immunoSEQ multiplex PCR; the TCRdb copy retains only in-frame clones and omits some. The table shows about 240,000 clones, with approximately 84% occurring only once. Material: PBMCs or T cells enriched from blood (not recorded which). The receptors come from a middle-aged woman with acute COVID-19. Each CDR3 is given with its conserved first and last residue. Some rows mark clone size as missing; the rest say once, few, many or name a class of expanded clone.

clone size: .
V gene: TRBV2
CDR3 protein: CASREGKNIQYF

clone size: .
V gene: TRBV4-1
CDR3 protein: CASSQEQVQETQYF

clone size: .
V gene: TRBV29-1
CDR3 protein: CSVETLESYNEQFF

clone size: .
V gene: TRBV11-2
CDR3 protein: CASRTPSTANTGELFF

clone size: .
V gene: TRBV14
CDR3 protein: CASSQEGGLTKNIQYF

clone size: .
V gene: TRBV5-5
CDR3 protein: CASSLVPSQGSGELFF

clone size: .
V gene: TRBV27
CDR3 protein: CASSLPGGIGEQYF

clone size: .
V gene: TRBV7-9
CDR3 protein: CASSSTGNYGYTF

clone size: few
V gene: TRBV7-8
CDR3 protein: CASSPWGGRYNEQFF

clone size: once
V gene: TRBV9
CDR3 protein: CASSVSEPTGELFF

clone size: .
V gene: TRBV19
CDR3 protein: CASSQPGDDTEAFF

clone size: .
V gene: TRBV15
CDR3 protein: CATSRPGTDDQETQYF

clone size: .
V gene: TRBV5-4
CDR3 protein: CASSGRDSHYEQYF

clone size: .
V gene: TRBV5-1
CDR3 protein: CASSRGTAEAFF

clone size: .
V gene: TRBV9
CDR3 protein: CASSVGAGSRYNEQFF

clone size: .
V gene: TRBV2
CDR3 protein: CASIKGHANTEAFF

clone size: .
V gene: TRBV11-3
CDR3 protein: CASSSNLRYEQYF

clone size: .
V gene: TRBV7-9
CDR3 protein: CATQTGLYNEQFF

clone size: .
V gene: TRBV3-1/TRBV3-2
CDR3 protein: CASSQGAGGFDQPQHF

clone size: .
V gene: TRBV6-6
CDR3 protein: CASIFNQDRAYEQYF

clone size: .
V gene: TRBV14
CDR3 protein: CASSHRGRTNEKLFF

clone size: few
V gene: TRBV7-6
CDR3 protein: CASSLGSSGTHNEQFF

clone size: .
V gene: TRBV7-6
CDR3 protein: CASSPGLAEYNEQFF

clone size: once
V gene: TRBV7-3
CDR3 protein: CASSLNPSGHTNEQFF

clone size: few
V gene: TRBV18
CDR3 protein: CASSPVAGSGTEAFF

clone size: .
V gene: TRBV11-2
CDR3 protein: CASSSGLAGGSDTGELFF

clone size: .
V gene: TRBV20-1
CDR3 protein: CSASRSTYNEQFF

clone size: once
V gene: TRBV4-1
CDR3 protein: CASSQDPQGAQSDTQYF

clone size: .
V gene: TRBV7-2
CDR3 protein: CASSESGGNEQYF

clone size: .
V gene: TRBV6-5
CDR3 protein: CASSYGTEVIEAFF

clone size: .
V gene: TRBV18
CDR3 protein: CASSPEDSYNEQFF

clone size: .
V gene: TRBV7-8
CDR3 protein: CASSLPTGGNRNTEAFF

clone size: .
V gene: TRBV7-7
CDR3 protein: CASSLSAYNEQFF

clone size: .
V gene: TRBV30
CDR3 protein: CAWGDRGNFYEQYF

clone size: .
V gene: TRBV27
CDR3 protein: CASSVTISGRGGELFF

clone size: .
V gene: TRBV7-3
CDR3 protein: CASSLAGDREQYF

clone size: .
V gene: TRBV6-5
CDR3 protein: CASYRGQGFEAFF

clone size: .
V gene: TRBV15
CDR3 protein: CATSRPRAYEQYF

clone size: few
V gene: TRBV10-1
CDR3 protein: CDNKKSDTDTQYF

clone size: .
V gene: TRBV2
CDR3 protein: CASSPDRAGDEKLFF

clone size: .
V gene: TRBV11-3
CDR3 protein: CASSLGRDSVDEQFF

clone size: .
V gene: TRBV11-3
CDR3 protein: CASSLTGGTGELFF

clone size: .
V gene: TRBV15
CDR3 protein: CATSRTSGSSYNEQFF

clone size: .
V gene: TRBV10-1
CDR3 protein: CASSELRGLGSPLHF

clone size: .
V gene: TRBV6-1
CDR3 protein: CASSEPSSYNEQFF

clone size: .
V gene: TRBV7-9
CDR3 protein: CASSWQRDYGYTF

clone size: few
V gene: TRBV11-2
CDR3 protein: CASSASGRAFGDTQYF

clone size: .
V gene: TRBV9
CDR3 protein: CASSVGVTGAEQYF

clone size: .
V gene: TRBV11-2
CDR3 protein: CASSLPGLEGYTF

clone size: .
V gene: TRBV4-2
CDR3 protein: CASSQEGGAEEKLFF

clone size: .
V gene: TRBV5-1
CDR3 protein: CASSARTSGRADTQYF